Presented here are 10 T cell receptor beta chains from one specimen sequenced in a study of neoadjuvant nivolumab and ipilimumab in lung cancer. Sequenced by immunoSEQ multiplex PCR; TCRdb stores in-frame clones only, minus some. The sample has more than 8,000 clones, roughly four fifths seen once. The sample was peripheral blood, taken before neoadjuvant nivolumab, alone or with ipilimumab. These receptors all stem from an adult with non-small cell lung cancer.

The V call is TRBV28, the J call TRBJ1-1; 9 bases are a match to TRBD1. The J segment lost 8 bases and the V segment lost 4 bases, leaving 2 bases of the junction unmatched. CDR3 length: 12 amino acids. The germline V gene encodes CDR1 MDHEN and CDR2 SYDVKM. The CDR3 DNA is TGTGCCAGCAGTTCGGACAGGGGAGAAGCTTTCTTT. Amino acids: CASSSDRGEAFF. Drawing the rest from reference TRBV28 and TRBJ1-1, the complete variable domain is DVKVTQSSRYLVKRTGEKVFLECVQDMDHENMFWYRQDPGLGLRLIYFSYDVKMKEKGDIPEGYSVSREKKERFSLILESASTNQTSMYLCASSSDRGEAFFGQGTRLTVV.

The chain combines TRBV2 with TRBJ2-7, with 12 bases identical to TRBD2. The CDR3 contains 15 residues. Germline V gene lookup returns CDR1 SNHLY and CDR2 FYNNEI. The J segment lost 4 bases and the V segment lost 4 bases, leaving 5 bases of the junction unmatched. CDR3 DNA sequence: TGTGCCAGCAGTGCCGGGACTAGCGGGCAATACGAGCAGTACTTC. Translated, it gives CASSAGTSGQYEQYF. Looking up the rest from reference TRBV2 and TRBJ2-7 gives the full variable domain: EPEVTQTPSHQVTQMGQEVILRCVPISNHLYFYWYRQILGQKVEFLVSFYNNEISEKSEIFDDQFSVERPDGSNFTLKIRSTKLEDSAMYFCASSAGTSGQYEQYFGPGTRLTVT.

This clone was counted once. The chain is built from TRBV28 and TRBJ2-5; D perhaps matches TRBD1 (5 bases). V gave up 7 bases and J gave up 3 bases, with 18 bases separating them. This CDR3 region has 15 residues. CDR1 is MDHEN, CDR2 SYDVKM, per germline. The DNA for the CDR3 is TGTGCCAGCATTGGGTTTGGGGCAGGAGAAGAGACCCAGTACTTC. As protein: CASIGFGAGEETQYF. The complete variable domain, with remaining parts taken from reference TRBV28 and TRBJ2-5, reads DVKVTQSSRYLVKRTGEKVFLECVQDMDHENMFWYRQDPGLGLRLIYFSYDVKMKEKGDIPEGYSVSREKKERFSLILESASTNQTSMYLCASIGFGAGEETQYFGPGTRLLVL.

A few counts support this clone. CDR3 DNA: TGTGCCAGCGGGGACAGACGTAATGAAAAACTGTTTTTT. The encoded protein is CASGDRRNEKLFF. The chain has TRBV7-9 and TRBJ1-4; 7 positions match TRBD1. CDR1 SEHNR and CDR2 FQNEAQ come from the germline V gene (reference sequence). Trimming took 8 bases from V and 4 from J; bases not matched to a gene: 4. This CDR3 has 13 amino acids.

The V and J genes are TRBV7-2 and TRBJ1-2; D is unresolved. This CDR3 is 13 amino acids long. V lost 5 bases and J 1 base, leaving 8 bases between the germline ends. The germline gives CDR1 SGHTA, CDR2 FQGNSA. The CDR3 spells CASSRQFNYGYTF. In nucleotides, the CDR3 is TGTGCCAGCAGCCGTCAGTTTAACTATGGCTACACCTTC.

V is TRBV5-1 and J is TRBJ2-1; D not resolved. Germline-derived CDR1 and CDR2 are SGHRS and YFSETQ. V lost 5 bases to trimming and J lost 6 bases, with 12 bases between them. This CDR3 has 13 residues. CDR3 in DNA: TGCGCCAGCAGTTCGCTTAACTCCAATGAGCAGTTCTTC. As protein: CASSSLNSNEQFF. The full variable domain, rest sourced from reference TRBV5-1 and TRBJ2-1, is KAGVTQTPRYLIKTRGQQVTLSCSPISGHRSVSWYQQTPGQGLQFLFEYFSETQRNKGNFPGRFSGRQFSNSRSEMNVSTLELGDSALYLCASSSLNSNEQFFGPGTRLTVL.

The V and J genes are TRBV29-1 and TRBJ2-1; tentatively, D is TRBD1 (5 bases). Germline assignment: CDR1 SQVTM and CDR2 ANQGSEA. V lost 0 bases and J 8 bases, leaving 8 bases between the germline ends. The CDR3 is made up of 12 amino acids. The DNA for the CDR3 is TGCAGCGTTGAAGAACACAGGCATGAGCAGTTCTTC. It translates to CSVEEHRHEQFF.

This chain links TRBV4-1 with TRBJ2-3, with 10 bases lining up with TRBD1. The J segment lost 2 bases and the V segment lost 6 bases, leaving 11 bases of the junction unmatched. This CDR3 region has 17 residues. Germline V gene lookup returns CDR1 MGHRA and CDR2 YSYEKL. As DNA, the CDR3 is TGCGCCAGCAGACCCTCCCCGGGACAGGGGATCACAGATACGCAGTATTTT. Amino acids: CASRPSPGQGITDTQYF.

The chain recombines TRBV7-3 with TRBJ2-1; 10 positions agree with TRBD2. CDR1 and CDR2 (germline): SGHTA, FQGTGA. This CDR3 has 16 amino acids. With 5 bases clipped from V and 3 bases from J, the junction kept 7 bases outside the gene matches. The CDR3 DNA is TGTGCCAGCAGCCCCCTGAGCGGGAGGGGCTACAATGAGCAGTTCTTC. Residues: CASSPLSGRGYNEQFF.

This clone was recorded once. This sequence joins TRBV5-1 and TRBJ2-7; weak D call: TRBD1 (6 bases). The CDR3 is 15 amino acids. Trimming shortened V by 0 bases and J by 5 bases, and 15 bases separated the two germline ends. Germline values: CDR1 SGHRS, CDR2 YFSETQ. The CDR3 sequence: CASSLESQGSDEQYF. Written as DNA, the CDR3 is TGCGCCAGCAGCTTGGAAAGCCAGGGGAGTGACGAGCAGTACTTC. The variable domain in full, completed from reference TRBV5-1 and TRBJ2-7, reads KAGVTQTPRYLIKTRGQQVTLSCSPISGHRSVSWYQQTPGQGLQFLFEYFSETQRNKGNFPGRFSGRQFSNSRSEMNVSTLELGDSALYLCASSLESQGSDEQYFGPGTRLTVT.